The 5 T cell receptor beta chains given below trace back to one sample, sequenced in a study of long-term antiretroviral therapy in people with HIV. A v3.0 immunoSEQ assay was performed at survey level. Some clones are missing from TCRdb's copy, which holds only in-frame ones; the method was immunoSEQ multiplex PCR. The sample has about 16,000 clones; roughly 80% are singletons. The specimen was unsorted PBMCs, collected around 1.3 years before starting antiretroviral therapy. These receptors were obtained from a man younger than 40 with HIV.

With respect to this clone: At one of its ends the junction is not consistent with the germline gene, which may arise from a read error. The genes are TRBV7-8 and TRBJ1-4; D is ambiguous. The CDR3 totals 14 residues. Looked up from germline, CDR1 is SGHVS and CDR2 is FQNEAQ. CDR3 in DNA: TGTGCCAGCAGCATAGCGGGGTCGATAGAAAAACTGTTTTTT. Its protein product is CASSIAGSIEKLFF.

The rearrangement links TRBV9 to TRBJ2-3; 7 nucleotides agree with TRBD2. Germline V CDR1 and CDR2: SGDLS, YYNGEE. V lost 2 bases, J lost 2 bases, and 5 bases stayed unmatched. There are 15 residues in the CDR3. The CDR3 DNA is TGTGCCAGCAGCGTCGGGACTACAGACACAGATACGCAGTATTTT. Protein: CASSVGTTDTDTQYF.

The J gene is TRBJ1-5, the V gene TRBV27; 7 bases map to TRBD1. This CDR3 is built from 15 residues. V gave up 5 bases and J gave up 3 bases; unmatched junction bases: 7. Germline assignment: CDR1 MNHEY and CDR2 SMNVEV (reference sequence). The CDR3 sequence is CASSGPGQINQPQHF. For the CDR3, the DNA is TGTGCCAGCAGTGGCCCGGGACAGATCAATCAGCCCCAGCATTTT.

The chain carries TRBV6-1 and TRBJ1-2, with TRBD1 matching over 7 bases. In germline, CDR1 is MNHNS, CDR2 SASEGT. CDR3 length: 15 residues. With V trimmed by 6 bases and J by 7 bases, 14 bases remained unmatched. The CDR3 coding sequence is TGTGCCAGCAGCGAGGGGATAGGGGGCGAGGGTGGCTACACCTTC. It translates to CASSEGIGGEGGYTF.

The chain has TRBV18 and TRBJ2-2; D remains unclear. Trimming left V 6 bases short and J 0 bases short, with 11 bases between. This CDR3 has 15 residues. Per germline, CDR1 KGHSH and CDR2 LQKENI. The CDR3 loop reads CASSPERANTGELFF. CDR3 DNA: TGTGCCAGCTCCCCGGAACGGGCGAACACCGGGGAGCTGTTTTTT.